Listed below are T cell receptor beta chains from one sample, sequenced in a study of shared clonotypes between healthy human individuals. TCRdb's table, derived via immunoSEQ multiplex PCR, lists solely in-frame clones and lacks some. Altogether around 1.1 million clones are present, approximately 80% being singletons, with the ten largest covering approximately 0.9%. The sample comprised memory CD4+ T cells from PBMCs. The receptor source for this set is a man younger than 30 in good health. Some clones in this sample may be carry-over from other donors' samples. Each CDR3 is given with its conserved first and last residue. A D gene is named only where the DNA matches it firmly. Only part of the rows carry a size: once, few, many, or a class if the clone is expanded.

>TRBJ2-3|NA|TRBV27|TRBD2
CASSSPIRTSGRRQYF
TGTGCCAGCAGTTCCCCCATCAGGACTAGCGGGAGGAGACAGTATTTT
>TRBJ1-2|NA|TRBV28|TRBD1
CASSSPGTGVNYGYTF
TGTGCCAGCAGTTCACCCGGGACAGGGGTAAACTATGGCTACACCTTC
>TRBJ2-2|NA|TRBV6-6|TRBD2
CASRTSGVNTGELFF
TGTGCCAGCAGAACTAGCGGGGTTAACACCGGGGAGCTGTTTTTT
>TRBJ1-4|NA|TRBV28|NA
CASSFPGGGPVREKLFF
TGTGCCAGCAGTTTCCCCGGGGGAGGGCCGGTTAGGGAAAAACTGTTTTTT
>TRBJ2-1|NA|TRBV28|TRBD2
CASSAPLAGAYNEQFF
TGTGCCAGCAGCGCGCCACTAGCGGGAGCATACAATGAGCAGTTCTTC
>TRBJ1-2|few|TRBV18|NA
CASSGGENYGYTF
TGTGCCAGCTCTGGAGGGGAGAACTATGGCTACACCTTC
>TRBJ2-1|NA|TRBV7-2|NA
CASSLVVASLRGEQFF
TGTGCCAGCAGCTTAGTCGTCGCTTCCCTGCGGGGTGAGCAGTTCTTC
>TRBJ1-4|NA|TRBV5-1|NA
CASSNILGGEKLFF
TGCGCCAGCAGCAACATTCTTGGGGGGGAAAAACTGTTTTTT
>TRBJ1-1|few|TRBV5-1|NA
CASSRGINTEAFF
TGCGCCAGCAGCCGGGGAATAAACACTGAAGCTTTCTTT
>TRBJ2-4|NA|TRBV4-1|NA
CASSQLRLGENIQYF
TGCGCCAGCAGCCAGTTGCGACTTGGAGAAAACATTCAGTACTTC
>TRBJ1-1|NA|TRBV6-6|NA
CASSYTGTEAFF
TGTGCCAGCAGTTACACGGGGACTGAAGCTTTCTTT
>TRBJ1-1|NA|TRBV30|NA
CAWTVEGRGTEAFF
TGTGCCTGGACCGTAGAGGGGCGTGGAACTGAAGCTTTCTTT
>TRBJ1-2|NA|TRBV6-1|NA
CASSALGPVYGYTF
TGTGCCAGCAGTGCCCTGGGACCAGTCTATGGCTACACCTTC
>TRBJ1-1|NA|TRBV5-1|NA
CASSLDKNTEAFF
TGCGCCAGCAGCCTCGACAAGAACACTGAAGCTTTCTTT
>TRBJ1-1|NA|TRBV6-1|NA
CASSGEGGVNTEAFF
TGTGCCAGCAGTGGGGAGGGGGGCGTGAACACTGAAGCTTTCTTT
>TRBJ2-3|NA|TRBV6-5|NA
CASSYRAYTDTQYF
TGTGCCAGCAGTTACAGGGCTTACACAGATACGCAGTATTTT
>TRBJ1-2|NA|TRBV19|NA
CASRTGSGGYTF
TGTGCCAGTAGAACAGGGTCGGGTGGCTACACCTTC
>TRBJ2-2|NA|TRBV4-3|NA
CASSQDRAGGVFF
TGCGCCAGCAGCCAAGATCGGGCAGGGGGGGTGTTTTTT
>TRBJ1-2|once|TRBV27|NA
CASSEQGNYGYTF
TGTGCCAGCAGTGAACAGGGAAACTATGGCTACACCTTC
>TRBJ2-1|NA|TRBV7-2|TRBD2
CASSLLAGVSNEQFF
TGTGCCAGCAGCCTTTTAGCGGGAGTTTCCAATGAGCAGTTCTTC
>TRBJ2-7|once|TRBV19|NA
CASSILGTTGSYEQYF
TGTGCCAGTAGTATATTGGGGACCACAGGGTCCTACGAGCAGTACTTC
>TRBJ2-7|NA|TRBV29-1|TRBD1
CSVTPPGQASYEQYF
TGCAGCGTTACCCCGCCGGGACAGGCCTCCTACGAGCAGTACTTC
>TRBJ2-7|NA|TRBV28|NA
CASSSSGRYEQYF
TGTGCCAGCAGCTCTTCAGGGAGATACGAGCAGTACTTC
>TRBJ2-7|NA|TRBV11-3|TRBD2
CASSLGGTSSEQYF
TGTGCCAGCAGCTTAGGTGGGACTAGCAGCGAGCAGTACTTC
>TRBJ1-5|many|TRBV2|TRBD1
CASSGTTGNRNQPQHF
TGTGCCAGCAGCGGTACGACAGGGAATCGCAATCAGCCCCAGCATTTT
>TRBJ2-2|NA|TRBV5-6|NA
CASSLLGGRVAGELFF
TGTGCCAGCAGCTTGTTGGGGGGACGGGTAGCCGGGGAGCTGTTTTTT
>TRBJ2-7|few|TRBV4-1|TRBD2
CASSLAGARSYEQYF
TGCGCCAGCAGCTTAGCGGGGGCTCGGTCCTACGAGCAGTACTTC
>TRBJ2-3|once|TRBV2|TRBD2
CASSIGTSGPDTQYF
TGTGCCAGCAGTATCGGGACTAGCGGACCAGATACGCAGTATTTT
>TRBJ1-5|NA|TRBV7-2|NA
CASSLLNVNQPQHF
TGTGCCAGCAGCTTACTGAACGTAAATCAGCCCCAGCATTTT
>TRBJ2-7|NA|TRBV10-1|TRBD1
CAGRGTGDEQYF
TGCGCCGGTCGGGGGACAGGGGACGAGCAGTACTTC
>TRBJ2-3|NA|TRBV4-2|TRBD2
CASSQETSGRDTQYF
TGTGCCAGCAGCCAAGAGACTAGCGGGAGGGATACGCAGTATTTT
>TRBJ2-1|few|TRBV19|TRBD2
CASRSGGTSGYNEQFF
TGTGCCAGTAGATCGGGGGGGACTAGCGGGTACAATGAGCAGTTCTTC
>TRBJ2-7|NA|TRBV9|NA
CASSVDVFTYEQYF
TGTGCCAGCAGCGTAGACGTCTTTACCTACGAGCAGTACTTC
>TRBJ2-3|once|TRBV30|NA
CAWSQNTDTQYF
TGTGCCTGGTCGCAGAACACAGATACGCAGTATTTT
>TRBJ2-2|NA|TRBV7-9|NA
CASMNKVLTGELFF
TGTGCCAGCATGAACAAGGTACTCACCGGGGAGCTGTTTTTT
>TRBJ2-7|NA|TRBV18|NA
CASSPPGTYIYEQYF
TGTGCCAGCTCACCACCCGGGACCTATATCTACGAGCAGTACTTC
>TRBJ1-4|NA|TRBV18|NA
CASSPPGQSRGEKLFF
TGTGCCAGCTCACCGCCCGGACAGAGCCGTGGTGAAAAACTGTTTTTT
>TRBJ2-2|NA|TRBV18|NA
CASSRAEVAGELFF
TGTGCCAGCTCTCGAGCGGAAGTTGCCGGGGAGCTGTTTTTT
>TRBJ1-5|few|TRBV28|NA
CASSSLTGGNQPQHF
TGTGCCAGCAGTTCCCTGACGGGCGGCAATCAGCCCCAGCATTTT
>TRBJ1-1|few|TRBV7-3|NA
CASSNNDGAFF
TGTGCCAGCAGCAATAACGATGGAGCTTTCTTT
>TRBJ2-5|NA|TRBV9|TRBD2
CASSVLAGGQETQYF
TGTGCCAGCAGCGTATTAGCGGGAGGCCAAGAGACCCAGTACTTC
>TRBJ2-3|NA|TRBV2|TRBD2
CAGLAGGPDTQYF
TGTGCCGGGCTAGCGGGAGGACCAGATACGCAGTATTTT
>TRBJ2-2|NA|TRBV30|NA
CAWARDLTSTGELFF
TGTGCCTGGGCCCGGGACCTTACCAGTACCGGGGAGCTGTTTTTT
>TRBJ1-1|NA|TRBV6-5|NA
CASSSWPEETEAFF
TGTGCCAGCAGTTCCTGGCCCGAGGAGACTGAAGCTTTCTTT
>TRBJ2-3|NA|TRBV30|NA
CAWRPVGGTDTQYF
TGTGCCTGGAGACCCGTGGGGGGCACAGATACGCAGTATTTT
>TRBJ1-4|once|TRBV28|NA
CASSWGVSELFF
TGTGCCAGCTCCTGGGGGGTTAGTGAACTGTTTTTT
>TRBJ1-2|NA|TRBV19|TRBD1
CASSIGRGRRLGYGYTF
TGTGCCAGTAGTATAGGCAGGGGGCGCCGACTGGGCTATGGCTACACCTTC
>TRBJ1-1|once|TRBV4-1|TRBD1
CASSRTPGQENTEAFF
TGCGCCAGCAGCCGCACACCGGGACAGGAGAACACTGAAGCTTTCTTT
>TRBJ2-7|once|TRBV18|TRBD1
CASSPTGTGVTYEQYF
TGTGCCAGCTCACCGACCGGGACAGGGGTCACCTACGAGCAGTACTTC
>TRBJ2-4|NA|TRBV5-4|NA
CASSLDRAAKNIQYF
TGTGCCAGCAGCTTGGACAGGGCTGCCAAAAACATTCAGTACTTC
>TRBJ1-2|NA|TRBV28|NA
CASSLGSYGYTF
TGTGCCAGCAGTTTGGGCAGCTATGGCTACACCTTC
>TRBJ2-7|NA|TRBV6-5|NA
CASSTVGRNYEQYF
TGTGCCAGCAGCACCGTCGGCAGAAACTACGAGCAGTACTTC
>TRBJ2-3|NA|TRBV27|NA
CASSTPPGWGTDTQYF
TGTGCCAGCAGTACCCCCCCAGGGTGGGGCACAGATACGCAGTATTTT
>TRBJ2-2|NA|TRBV11-3|TRBD2
CASSPTTSGGPGELFF
TGTGCCAGCAGCCCTACGACTAGCGGGGGCCCCGGGGAGCTGTTTTTT